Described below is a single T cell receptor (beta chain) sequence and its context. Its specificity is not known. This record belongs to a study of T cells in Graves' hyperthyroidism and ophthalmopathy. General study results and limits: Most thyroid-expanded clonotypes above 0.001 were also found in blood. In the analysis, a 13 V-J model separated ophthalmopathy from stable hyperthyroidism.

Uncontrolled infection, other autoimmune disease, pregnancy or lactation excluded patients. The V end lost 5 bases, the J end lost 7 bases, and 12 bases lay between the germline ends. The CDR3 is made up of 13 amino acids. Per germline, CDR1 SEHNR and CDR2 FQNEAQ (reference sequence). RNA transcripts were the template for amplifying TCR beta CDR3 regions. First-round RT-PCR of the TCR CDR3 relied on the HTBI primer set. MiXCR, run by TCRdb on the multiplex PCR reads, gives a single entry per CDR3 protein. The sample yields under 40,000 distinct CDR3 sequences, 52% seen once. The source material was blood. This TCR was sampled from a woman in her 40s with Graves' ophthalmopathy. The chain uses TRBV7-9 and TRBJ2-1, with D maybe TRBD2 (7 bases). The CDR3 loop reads CASSPRGGNEQFF. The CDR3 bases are TGTGCCAGCAGCCCGAGGGGGGGTAATGAGCAGTTCTTC. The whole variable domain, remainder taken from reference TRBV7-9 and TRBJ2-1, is DTGVSQNPRHKITKRGQNVTFRCDPISEHNRLYWYRQTLGQGPEFLTYFQNEAQLEKSRLLSDRFSAERPKGSFSTLEIQRTEQGDSAMYLCASSPRGGNEQFFGPGTRLTVL.